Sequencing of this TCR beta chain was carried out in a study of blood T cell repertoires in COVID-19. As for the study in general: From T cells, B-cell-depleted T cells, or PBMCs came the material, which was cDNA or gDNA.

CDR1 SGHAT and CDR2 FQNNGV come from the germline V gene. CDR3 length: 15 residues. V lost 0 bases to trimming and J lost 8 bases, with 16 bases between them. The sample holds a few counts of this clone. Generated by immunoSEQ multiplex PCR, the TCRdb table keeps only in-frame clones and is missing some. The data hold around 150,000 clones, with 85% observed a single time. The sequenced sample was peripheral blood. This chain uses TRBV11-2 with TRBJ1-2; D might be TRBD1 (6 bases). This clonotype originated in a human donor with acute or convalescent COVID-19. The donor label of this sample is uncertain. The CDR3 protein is CASSLEAGARGGYTF. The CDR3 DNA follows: TGTGCCAGCAGCTTAGAGGCGGGGGCGCGTGGGGGCTACACCTTC.